These 28 T cell receptor beta chains share one sample of origin, sequenced in a study of shared clonotypes between healthy human individuals. The repertoire was sequenced with immunoSEQ multiplex PCR; TCRdb's copy has only in-frame clones and lacks some. The sample records some 2,000,000 clones, approximately 94% being singletons. The sequencing sample was made of naive CD4+ T cells sorted from blood. As to subset: CD45RA+ positively selected. The receptors stem from a man younger than 35 in good health.

Here the CDR3 DNA reads TGCGCCAGCAGCGGGGGACTAGCGGGAGTTGGTTCAGATACGCAGTATTTT. The encoded protein is CASSGGLAGVGSDTQYF. The rearrangement uses TRBV5-1 and TRBJ2-3, with 14 bases lining up with TRBD2. Germline trimming cut 4 bases from V and 4 bases from J; bases unmatched to any gene: 8. The CDR3 consists of 17 residues. Germline values: CDR1 SGHRS, CDR2 YFSETQ.

The chain is built from TRBV6-1 and TRBJ1-5; 9 nucleotides align to TRBD1. CDR3 size: 15 residues. The J segment lost 6 bases and the V segment lost 3 bases, leaving 6 bases of the junction unmatched. Germline loops: CDR1 MNHNS, CDR2 SASEGT. The DNA for the CDR3 is TGTGCCAGCAGTGAGCTGACAGGGGGGATTCAGCCCCAGCATTTT. Residues: CASSELTGGIQPQHF.

The chain has TRBV19 and TRBJ2-1, with D uncertain. Germline assignment: CDR1 LNHDA and CDR2 SQIVND (reference sequence). Trimming took 0 bases from V and 8 from J, leaving 14 bases between them. CDR3 length: 15 amino acids. CDR3 residues: CASSIDPSRGYEQFF. The CDR3 DNA reads TGTGCCAGTAGTATAGACCCCTCGAGAGGCTATGAGCAGTTCTTC.

V is TRBV6-5 and J is TRBJ2-3; the D is unclear. V was shortened by 5 bases and J by 8 bases, with 14 bases between the two germline ends. In germline, CDR1 is MNHEY, CDR2 SVGAGI. This CDR3 is 13 amino acids long. The CDR3 spells CASSRDLPGTQYF. The CDR3 nucleotides read TGTGCCAGCAGTCGAGACTTGCCCGGTACGCAGTATTTT.

Remarks on this clone: The same CDR3 is also encoded by other DNA sequences in this sample. The chain links TRBV7-9 to TRBJ1-1; D gene unclear. The CDR3 spans 13 residues. The V end lost 2 bases, the J end lost 1 base, and 5 bases lay between the germline ends. Per germline, CDR1 SEHNR and CDR2 FQNEAQ (reference sequence). The CDR3 nucleotides are TGTGCCAGCAGCTTATCTAGGAACACTGAAGCTTTCTTT. It specifies CASSLSRNTEAFF. The full variable domain, with the rest looked up from reference TRBV7-9 and TRBJ1-1, is DTGVSQNPRHKITKRGQNVTFRCDPISEHNRLYWYRQTLGQGPEFLTYFQNEAQLEKSRLLSDRFSAERPKGSFSTLEIQRTEQGDSAMYLCASSLSRNTEAFFGQGTRLTVV.

The chain employs TRBV11-2 and TRBJ2-1, with a tentative D call TRBD1 (6 bases). CDR3 length: 14 residues. Germline V gene lookup returns CDR1 SGHAT and CDR2 FQNNGV. The germline V and J ends were trimmed by 3 bases and 4 bases, with 10 bases remaining between them. The CDR3 DNA reads as TGTGCCAGCAGCTTGGACAGACTGTACAATGAGCAGTTCTTC. Translated, it gives CASSLDRLYNEQFF.

The chain carries TRBV19 and TRBJ1-2; 9 bases are a match to TRBD1. CDR1 and CDR2 (germline): LNHDA, SQIVND (reference sequence). V lost 5 bases to trimming and J lost 4 bases; unmatched junction nucleotides: 5. The CDR3 covers 14 residues. The CDR3 nucleotides read TGTGCCAGTAGTCGACAGGGGGACCTCTATGGCTACACCTTC. It specifies CASSRQGDLYGYTF.

About this clone: Other DNA sequences in this specimen translate into the identical CDR3. V gene TRBV10-2 combines with J gene TRBJ1-5; D gene ambiguous. The V gene's germline CDR1 is WSHSY and CDR2 SAAADI. Trimming stripped 6 bases from V and 0 bases from J, with 6 bases between. This CDR3 region has 13 residues. The CDR3 DNA is TGCGCCAGCAGGGGATATAGCAATCAGCCCCAGCATTTT. It codes for CASRGYSNQPQHF.

The chain couples TRBV7-9 to TRBJ1-2; 11 bases agree with TRBD1. The CDR3 contains 13 residues. With V trimmed by 4 bases and J by 7 bases, 2 bases remained unmatched. Per germline, CDR1 SEHNR and CDR2 FQNEAQ (reference sequence). The CDR3 DNA is TGTGCCAGCAGCTGGGGACAGGGGGGTGGCTACACCTTC. As protein: CASSWGQGGGYTF. The full variable domain, in which reference TRBV7-9 and TRBJ1-2 provide the parts outside the CDR3, is DTGVSQNPRHKITKRGQNVTFRCDPISEHNRLYWYRQTLGQGPEFLTYFQNEAQLEKSRLLSDRFSAERPKGSFSTLEIQRTEQGDSAMYLCASSWGQGGGYTFGSGTRLTVV.

Turning to this clone: This specimen includes other DNA sequences encoding the same CDR3. The chain recombines TRBV5-1 with TRBJ1-5, with D possibly being TRBD1 (6 bases). This CDR3 has 15 amino acids. Trimming took off 2 bases at V and 1 base at J, with 10 bases between the two ends. Germline V gene lookup returns CDR1 SGHRS and CDR2 YFSETQ. The CDR3 DNA sequence: TGCGCCAGCAGCTTAACAGGGAACAGCAATCAGCCCCAGCATTTT. Encoded protein: CASSLTGNSNQPQHF.

The chain employs TRBV7-9 and TRBJ2-3; D is unresolved. The CDR3 extends over 15 amino acids. Germline V gene sequence: CDR1 SEHNR, CDR2 FQNEAQ (reference sequence). Deletions cut 1 base from V and 7 bases from J, with 15 bases between. The CDR3 region has the DNA TGTGCCAGCAGCTTAGACTTGAGATTAACGAATACGCAGTATTTT. Protein product: CASSLDLRLTNTQYF.

J is TRBJ1-4 and V is TRBV7-9; 12 nucleotides line up with TRBD1. The ends lost 5 bases at V and 14 bases at J; junction bases unmatched: 15. CDR3 length: 16 amino acids. The germline gives CDR1 SEHNR, CDR2 FQNEAQ (reference sequence). The chain's CDR3 is CASSPAPGQGALWLFF. CDR3 coding DNA: TGTGCCAGCAGCCCCGCCCCGGGACAGGGGGCGCTTTGGCTGTTTTTT.

This clone turned up a few times. Other nucleotide sequences in the sample specify the same CDR3. J is TRBJ2-2 and V is TRBV5-1; 8 nucleotides line up with TRBD1. In germline, CDR1 is SGHRS, CDR2 YFSETQ. V shed 4 bases and J 7 bases; nucleotides not matched to a gene: 6. There are 14 residues in the CDR3. In DNA form, the CDR3 reads TGCGCCAGCAGCCTAGGACAGGGCGGCGGGGAGCTGTTTTTT. Its protein is CASSLGQGGGELFF.

This chain uses TRBV5-6 with TRBJ2-1; 9 bases are a match to TRBD2. The CDR3 sequence is 18 residues long. CDR1 is SGHDT and CDR2 is YYEEEE in the germline V gene. V gave up 4 bases and J gave up 4 bases; unmatched junction bases: 15. CDR3 bases: TGTGCCAGCAGCCGACCTAGCGGGAAGAGGGAGGTTTACAATGAGCAGTTCTTC. Protein: CASSRPSGKREVYNEQFF.

The chain employs TRBV5-8 and TRBJ1-5; 11 bases fit TRBD1. V trimming: 4 bases; J trimming: 6 bases; junction bases outside the gene matches: 6. The CDR3 is 15 amino acids. Germline V CDR1 and CDR2: SGHTS, YDEGEE. CDR3 coding DNA: TGTGCCAGCAGCGGAAGGGGACAGGGGGGTCAGCCCCAGCATTTT. The encoded protein is CASSGRGQGGQPQHF.

This rearrangement joins TRBV5-5 to TRBJ1-3, with TRBD1 matching over 10 bases. Germline lookup yields CDR1 SGHKS and CDR2 YYEKEE (reference sequence). The CDR3 consists of 13 residues. The V gene end was trimmed by 3 bases and the J gene end by 9 bases; junction bases not matched to a gene: 3. CDR3 nucleotide sequence: TGTGCCAGCAGCTGGGGACAGGGGACCACCATATATTTT. It specifies CASSWGQGTTIYF. Together with reference TRBV5-5 and TRBJ1-3, the CDR3 gives the full variable domain: DAGVTQSPTHLIKTRGQQVTLRCSPISGHKSVSWYQQVLGQGPQFIFQYYEKEERGRGNFPDRFSARQFPNYSSELNVNALLLGDSALYLCASSWGQGTTIYFGEGSWLTVV.

V and J are TRBV25-1 and TRBJ2-3, with D perhaps TRBD1 (5 bases). V was pared by 1 base and J by 2 bases, with 10 bases between. Germline CDR1 and CDR2: MGHDK and SYGVNS. This CDR3 region has 15 residues. CDR3 in DNA: TGTGCCAGCAGTGAATGGGGCAGGGCCACAGATACGCAGTATTTT. Its translation is CASSEWGRATDTQYF.

The J gene is TRBJ2-7, the V gene TRBV12-5, with D perhaps matching TRBD1 (5 bases). V dropped 7 bases and J dropped 5 bases, with 15 bases sitting between them. This CDR3 is 13 amino acids long. The germline V gene has CDR1 LGHNT and CDR2 FRNRAP. CDR3 coding DNA: TGTGCTAGTGCCCCCGCAGGGTTCAACGAGCAGTACTTC. Translated: CASAPAGFNEQYF.

The chain links TRBV5-1 to TRBJ2-7, with a tentative D call TRBD2 (5 bases). The germline gives CDR1 SGHRS, CDR2 YFSETQ. This CDR3 has 14 residues. Trimming removed 1 base from V and 3 bases from J, with 11 bases in between. CDR3 bases: TGCGCCAGCAGCTTGCCTAGCCCCAACTACGAGCAGTACTTC. This codes for CASSLPSPNYEQYF.

V gene TRBV27 combines with J gene TRBJ2-5, with 7 bases aligning to TRBD2. CDR1 is MNHEY and CDR2 is SMNVEV in the germline V gene (reference sequence). The CDR3 extends over 16 amino acids. V lost 8 bases, J lost 2 bases, and 14 bases stayed unmatched. For the CDR3, the DNA is TGTGCCAGCCGTACCGGAGGGAGGGTTCCACAAGAGACCCAGTACTTC. It codes for CASRTGGRVPQETQYF.

The chain combines TRBV7-9 with TRBJ1-1; D perhaps matches TRBD1 (6 bases). V was clipped by 1 base and J by 3 bases, with 12 bases between them. CDR3 length: 15 residues. The germline CDR1 and CDR2 sequences are SEHNR and FQNEAQ (reference sequence). The CDR3 loop reads CASSLVGQGYTEAFF. The CDR3, as DNA: TGTGCCAGCAGCTTAGTGGGGCAGGGGTACACTGAAGCTTTCTTT.

The rearrangement uses TRBV11-3 and TRBJ1-6; D gene unclear. The CDR3 has 20 amino acids. Germline loops: CDR1 SGHNT, CDR2 YENEEA. V gave up 2 bases and J gave up 0 bases, with 20 bases separating them. CDR3 nucleotides: TGTGCCAGCAGCTTAAAACGATTTGCGCAGGAACCCTCCTATAATTCACCCCTCCACTTT. Translation: CASSLKRFAQEPSYNSPLHF. Full variable domain (rest looked up from reference TRBV11-3 and TRBJ1-6): EAGVVQSPRYKIIEKKQPVAFWCNPISGHNTLYWYLQNLGQGPELLIRYENEEAVDDSQLPKDRFSAERLKGVDSTLKIQPAELGDSAVYLCASSLKRFAQEPSYNSPLHFGNGTRLTVT.

The chain employs TRBV4-1 and TRBJ2-1, with TRBD1 as a possible D gene (5 bases). Germline V gives CDR1 MGHRA, CDR2 YSYEKL. This CDR3 has 14 amino acids. V gave up 2 bases and J gave up 9 bases, with 14 bases separating them. The CDR3 region has the DNA TGCGCCAGCAGCCAATCGTGGGGCGTTCCTGAGCAGTTCTTC. Translating it yields CASSQSWGVPEQFF.

V is TRBV10-3 and J is TRBJ1-2; a weak D match, TRBD1 (5 bases). CDR3 size: 16 residues. Germline CDR1 reads ENHRY; CDR2 reads SYGVKD. The V and J ends lost 0 bases and 6 bases respectively, with 17 bases between them. CDR3 loop: CAISESGQGSQHGYTF. The CDR3 DNA sequence: TGTGCCATCAGTGAGTCCGGGCAGGGAAGTCAGCATGGCTACACCTTC.

This clone was observed a few times. Additional DNA sequences in this sample encode the identical CDR3. The genes are TRBV5-1 and TRBJ1-1; tentative D call: TRBD1 (5 bases). Germline CDR1 SGHRS, CDR2 YFSETQ. V lost 4 bases and J lost 1, with 8 bases in between. The CDR3 length is 13 residues. CDR3 nucleotide sequence: TGCGCCAGCAGCCTGACAGCGAACACTGAAGCTTTCTTT. Protein: CASSLTANTEAFF.

This chain joins TRBV25-1 and TRBJ2-7; D is perhaps TRBD1 or TRBD2 (5 bases each). Trimming removed 3 bases from V and 4 bases from J, with 19 bases in between. From germline, CDR1 is MGHDK and CDR2 SYGVNS. This CDR3 has 16 amino acids. The CDR3 DNA sequence: TGTGCCAGCAGTGATCTCGGACTGAAGGGACCGTACGAGCAGTACTTC. This sequence encodes CASSDLGLKGPYEQYF.

The chain employs TRBV30 and TRBJ2-2; D is unresolved. Germline loops: CDR1 GTSNPN, CDR2 SVGIG (reference sequence). The CDR3 sequence is 15 residues long. Trimming stripped 1 base from V and 6 bases from J, with 15 bases between. The CDR3 DNA sequence: TGTGCCTGGAGTGGCTCTTATTCCCGGGCCGGGGAGCTGTTTTTT. This sequence encodes CAWSGSYSRAGELFF.

The chain combines TRBV6-1 with TRBJ2-7; either TRBD1 or TRBD2 may fit D (5 bases each). V lost 7 bases and J 2 bases, leaving 15 bases between the germline ends. CDR1 is MNHNS, CDR2 SASEGT, per germline. The CDR3 has 14 amino acids. CDR3 in DNA: TGTGCCAGCACTGGCAGGGACCTTCCCTACGAGCAGTACTTC. Encoded protein: CASTGRDLPYEQYF.